This TCR beta chain was sequenced in a study of regulatory and conventional T cells in RAG deficiency. Regulatory T cells were sorted from blood as CD4+ CD25-high CD127-low cells. This clone is a singleton in its sample. The CDR3 covers 12 residues. V was cut by 10 bases and J by 5 bases, with 14 bases left in between. From germline, CDR1 is LNHDA and CDR2 SQIVND (reference sequence). Clones were sequenced by immunoSEQ multiplex PCR, and TCRdb holds only the in-frame ones, with some missing. The sample has under 20,000 clones, roughly 87% seen once. This same sample was also part of a study on regulatory T cells. That paper notes: Amplification used 52 TRBV primers and 13 TRBJ primers.

The sequence was obtained from a human donor in good health. Material: Tregs sorted from blood. The rearrangement joins TRBV19 to TRBJ2-5; the D gene could be TRBD1 or TRBD2 (5 bases each). The CDR3 sequence: CATSRWGETQYF. CDR3 in DNA: TGTGCCACCTCTCGGTGGGGGGAGACCCAGTACTTC.